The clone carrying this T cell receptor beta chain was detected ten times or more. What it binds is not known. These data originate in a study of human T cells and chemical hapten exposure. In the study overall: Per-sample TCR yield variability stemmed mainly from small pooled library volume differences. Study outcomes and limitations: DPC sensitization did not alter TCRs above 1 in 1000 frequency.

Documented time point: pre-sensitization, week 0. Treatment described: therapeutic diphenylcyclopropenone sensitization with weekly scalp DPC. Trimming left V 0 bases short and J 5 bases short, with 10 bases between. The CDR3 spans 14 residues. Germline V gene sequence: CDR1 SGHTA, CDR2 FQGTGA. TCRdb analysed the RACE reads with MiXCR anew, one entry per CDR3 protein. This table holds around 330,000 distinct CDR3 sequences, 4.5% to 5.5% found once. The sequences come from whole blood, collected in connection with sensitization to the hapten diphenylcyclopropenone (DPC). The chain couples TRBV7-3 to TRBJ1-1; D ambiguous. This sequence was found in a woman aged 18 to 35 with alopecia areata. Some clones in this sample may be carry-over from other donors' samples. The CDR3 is CASSLTRSGTEAFF. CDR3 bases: TGTGCCAGCAGCTTAACCAGGTCGGGTACTGAAGCTTTCTTT. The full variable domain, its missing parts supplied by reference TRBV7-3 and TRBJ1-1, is GAGVSQTPSNKVTEKGKYVELRCDPISGHTALYWYRQSLGQGPEFLIYFQGTGAADDSGLPNDRFFAVRPEGSVSTLKIQRTERGDSAVYLCASSLTRSGTEAFFGQGTRLTVV.